Listed here is a single T cell receptor (beta chain). What this receptor recognizes is not known. The record has no base qualities; no much larger clone is one base away. Approximately 2 micrograms of genomic DNA were extracted from cryopreserved PBMCs for TCR beta library preparation. Longitudinal blood samples from CLL patients on ibrutinib monotherapy were analyzed using high-throughput TCR beta sequencing. Patients were enrolled in a phase 2 open-label single-center ibrutinib monotherapy trial. This sample stems from a study of cytotoxic CD8 clonotypes in ibrutinib-treated CLL (dated by TCRdb to about 2021). Study-wide context: In this cohort, around 15 patients were treatment-naive and roughly 10 were relapsed/refractory, while some 18 had unmutated IGHV. Samples at response were collected after a median of about twelve months of treatment, with a range of about 6 to 40 months. Partial responses were observed in around 25 patients and complete responses in 2; after a median follow-up of around 64 months, remission was maintained in roughly 14 patients and progression was observed in approximately 12. Of the approximately 90 people in the trial, around 26 had longitudinal samples available. Cryopreserved peripheral blood mononuclear cells were collected before treatment, at response, and at either disease progression or sustained remission. On average, each sample had some 250,000 productive templates and tens of thousands of productive rearrangements. General conclusions and limits of the study: Lymph node repertoires were not examined, and the timing of sampling was not matched between patients in sustained remission and those whose disease progressed. Public clonotypes were rare and either shrank or stayed stable during treatment, and the rise in clonality at ibrutinib response reflected expansion of private clonotypes. At ibrutinib response clonality went up, during sustained remission it held steady, and at progression it dropped back toward baseline. Baseline clonality was found to be higher than that of age-matched healthy donors and was strongly correlated with circulating CD8+ T-cell counts.

A MiSeq instrument was used for deep resolution sequencing, which targeted depths ranging from 1 in 1 million up to 1 in 200,000 T cells, with coverage averaging 10x for each clonotype. TCR beta libraries were generated with the immunoSEQ hsTCRB Kit. In the source study's methods: The data were analyzed with ImmunoSEQ Analyzer and ImmunoSEQ Data Assistant, and V, D and J gene assignments followed IMGT definitions. Clonality, which ranges from 0 to 1, was calculated by subtracting the normalized Shannon entropy of productive rearrangement frequencies from one. Public clonotype analysis was restricted to overrepresented clonotypes comprising at least 0.05% of each patient's repertoire. About a dozen age-matched healthy donor repertoires from immuneACCESS served as clonality controls. This is the immuneACCESS table as TCRdb keeps it, with only in-frame sequences that have V and J called. A part of the clones is gone; compared with another copy, unresolved V genes explain less than half, and the rest is unexplained. D and trimming were read from the DNA, whereas the V and J calls and clone size are those reported in that table. Present in this sample are hundreds of thousands of clones, roughly 79% of which were seen just once. The ten largest make up 6.5% to 8.5% of the sample.

V is shortened by 6 bases, J by 2 bases, and the region joining them spans 10 bases. The germline V gene sets CDR1 to MNHNS and CDR2 to SASEGT. Including the terminal cysteine and phenylalanine, the CDR3 comprises 13 residues. Only CDR3 DNA remains: 39 bases, in frame from the first base. The chain joins TRBV6-1 to TRBJ2-5; no D gene can be assigned with confidence. Sequences were derived from PBMCs, sampled before ibrutinib treatment. The sequence was collected from a human donor with chronic lymphocytic leukemia. The nucleotide sequence reads as follows: TGTGCCAGCAGGAGAAACAGACAAGAGACCCAGTACTTC. Translation gives CASRRNRQETQYF.